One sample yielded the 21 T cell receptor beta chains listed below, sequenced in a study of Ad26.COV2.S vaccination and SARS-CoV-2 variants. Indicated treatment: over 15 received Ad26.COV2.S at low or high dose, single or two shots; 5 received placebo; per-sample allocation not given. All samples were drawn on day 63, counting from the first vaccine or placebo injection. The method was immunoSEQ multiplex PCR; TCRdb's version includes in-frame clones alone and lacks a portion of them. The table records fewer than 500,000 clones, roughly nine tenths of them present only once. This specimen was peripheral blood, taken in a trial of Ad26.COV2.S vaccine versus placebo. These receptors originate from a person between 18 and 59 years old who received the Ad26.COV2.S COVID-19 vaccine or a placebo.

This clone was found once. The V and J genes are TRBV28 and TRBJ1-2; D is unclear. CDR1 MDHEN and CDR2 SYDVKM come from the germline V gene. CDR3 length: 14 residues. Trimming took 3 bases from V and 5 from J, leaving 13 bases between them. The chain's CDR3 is CASSFSPEHYGYTF. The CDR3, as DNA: TGTGCCAGCAGTTTTTCCCCTGAACATTATGGCTACACCTTC.

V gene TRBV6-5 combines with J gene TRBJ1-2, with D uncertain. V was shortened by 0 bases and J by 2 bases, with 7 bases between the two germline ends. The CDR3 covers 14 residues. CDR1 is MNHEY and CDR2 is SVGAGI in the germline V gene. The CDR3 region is CASSYSLQNYGYTF. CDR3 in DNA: TGTGCCAGCAGTTACTCGCTACAGAACTATGGCTACACCTTC.

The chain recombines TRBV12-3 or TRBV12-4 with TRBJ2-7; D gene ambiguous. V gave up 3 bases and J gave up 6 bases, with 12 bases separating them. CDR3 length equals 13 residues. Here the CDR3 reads CASSLGVGGEQYV. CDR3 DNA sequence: TGTGCCAGCAGTTTGGGTGTGGGTGGCGAGCAGTACGTC.

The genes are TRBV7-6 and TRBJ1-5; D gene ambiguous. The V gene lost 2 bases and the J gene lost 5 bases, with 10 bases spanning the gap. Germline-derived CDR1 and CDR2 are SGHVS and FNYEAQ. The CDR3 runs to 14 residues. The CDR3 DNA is TGTGCCAGCAGCTTACTTGGAAGGGATCAGCCCCAGCATTTT. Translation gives CASSLLGRDQPQHF.

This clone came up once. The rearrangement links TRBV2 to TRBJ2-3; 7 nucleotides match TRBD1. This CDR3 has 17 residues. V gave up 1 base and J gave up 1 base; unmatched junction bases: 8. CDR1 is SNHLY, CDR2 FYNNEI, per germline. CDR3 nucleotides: TGTGCCAGCAGTGAAGTCCTGGGGACAGTCGGCACAGATACGCAGTATTTT. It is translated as CASSEVLGTVGTDTQYF.

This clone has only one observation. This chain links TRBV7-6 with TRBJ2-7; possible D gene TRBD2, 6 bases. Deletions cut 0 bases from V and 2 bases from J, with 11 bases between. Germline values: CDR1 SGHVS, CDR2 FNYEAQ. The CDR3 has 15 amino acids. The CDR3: CASSLALEGPYEQYF. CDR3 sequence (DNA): TGTGCCAGCAGCTTAGCTTTGGAGGGCCCCTACGAGCAGTACTTC.

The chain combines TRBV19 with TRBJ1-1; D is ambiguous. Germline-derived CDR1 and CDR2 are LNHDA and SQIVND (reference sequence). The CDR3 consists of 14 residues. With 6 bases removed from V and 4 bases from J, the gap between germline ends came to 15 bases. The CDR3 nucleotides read TGTGCCAGTAGGGGCAACCAAGCCCTCACTGAAGCTTTCTTT. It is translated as CASRGNQALTEAFF.

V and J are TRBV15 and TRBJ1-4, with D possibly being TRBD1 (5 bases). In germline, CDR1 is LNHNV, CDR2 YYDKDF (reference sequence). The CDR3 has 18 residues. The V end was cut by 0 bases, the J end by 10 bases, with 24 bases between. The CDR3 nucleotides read TGTGCCACCAGCAGAGATCGGGGGGGAAGGGCGGAGGGCGGAAAACTGTTTTTT. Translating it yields CATSRDRGGRAEGGKLFF.

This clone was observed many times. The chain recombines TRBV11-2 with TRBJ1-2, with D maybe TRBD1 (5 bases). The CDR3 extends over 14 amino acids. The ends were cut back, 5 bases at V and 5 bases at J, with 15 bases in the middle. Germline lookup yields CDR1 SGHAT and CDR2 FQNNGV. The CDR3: CASSPFSGIYGYTF. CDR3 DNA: TGTGCCAGCAGCCCGTTCTCAGGGATATATGGCTACACCTTC.

The CDR3 nucleotides are TGTGCCAGCGGACAGGGGGTTGAGGGGACTACGCAGTATTTT. As protein: CASGQGVEGTTQYF. V and J are TRBV9 and TRBJ2-3; TRBD1 aligns across 10 bases. The CDR3 is made up of 14 amino acids. Germline loops: CDR1 SGDLS, CDR2 YYNGEE. J gave up 8 bases and V 7 bases, and 10 bases lay outside the gene matches.

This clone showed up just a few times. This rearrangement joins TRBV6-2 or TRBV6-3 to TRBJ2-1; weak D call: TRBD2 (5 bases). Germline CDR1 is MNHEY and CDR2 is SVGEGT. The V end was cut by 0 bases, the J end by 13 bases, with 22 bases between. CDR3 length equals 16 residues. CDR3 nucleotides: TGTGCCAGCAGTTACTCGCTGGAAGAGGGCAGGACTCCTCAGTTCTTC. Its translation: CASSYSLEEGRTPQFF.

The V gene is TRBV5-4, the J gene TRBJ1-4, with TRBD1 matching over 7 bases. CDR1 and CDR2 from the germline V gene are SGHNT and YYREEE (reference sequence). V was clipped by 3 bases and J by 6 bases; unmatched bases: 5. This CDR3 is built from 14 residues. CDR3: CASSSGQWDEKLFF. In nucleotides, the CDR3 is TGTGCCAGCAGCTCGGGACAGTGGGATGAAAAACTGTTTTTT. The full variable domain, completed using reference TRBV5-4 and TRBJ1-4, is ETGVTQSPTHLIKTRGQQVTLRCSSQSGHNTVSWYQQALGQGPQFIFQYYREEENGRGNFPPRFSGLQFPNYSSELNVNALELDDSALYLCASSSGQWDEKLFFGSGTQLSVL.

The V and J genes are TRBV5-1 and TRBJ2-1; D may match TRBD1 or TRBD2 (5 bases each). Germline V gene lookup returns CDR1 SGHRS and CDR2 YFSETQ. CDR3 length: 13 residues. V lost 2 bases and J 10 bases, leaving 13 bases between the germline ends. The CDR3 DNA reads TGCGCCAGCAGCTTCCACGGGACCACGGAGCAGTTCTTC. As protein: CASSFHGTTEQFF.

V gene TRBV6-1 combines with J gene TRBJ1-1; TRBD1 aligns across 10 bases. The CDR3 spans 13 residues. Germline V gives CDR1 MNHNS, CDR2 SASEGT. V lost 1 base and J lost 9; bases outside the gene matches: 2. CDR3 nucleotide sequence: TGTGCCAGCAGTGAAGGGACAGGGGGAAAAGCTTTCTTT. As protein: CASSEGTGGKAFF.

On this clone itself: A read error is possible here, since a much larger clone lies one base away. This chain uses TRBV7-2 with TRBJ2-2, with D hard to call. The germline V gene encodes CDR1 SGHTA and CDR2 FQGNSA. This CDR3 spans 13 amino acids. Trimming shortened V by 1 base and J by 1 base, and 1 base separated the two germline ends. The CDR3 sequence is CASSLGNTGELFF. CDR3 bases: TGTGCCAGCAGCTTAGGGAACACCGGGGAGCTGTTTTTT.

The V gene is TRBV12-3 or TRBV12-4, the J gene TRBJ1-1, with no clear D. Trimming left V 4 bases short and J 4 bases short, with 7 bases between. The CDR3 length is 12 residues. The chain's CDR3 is CASSSGFTEAFF. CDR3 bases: TGTGCCAGCAGTTCAGGATTCACTGAAGCTTTCTTT.

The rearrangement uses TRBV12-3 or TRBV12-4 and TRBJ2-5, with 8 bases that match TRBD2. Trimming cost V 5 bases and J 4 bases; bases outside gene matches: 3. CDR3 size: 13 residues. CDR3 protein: CASSDLAGETQYF. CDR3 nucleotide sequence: TGTGCCAGCAGTGATCTAGCGGGAGAGACCCAGTACTTC.

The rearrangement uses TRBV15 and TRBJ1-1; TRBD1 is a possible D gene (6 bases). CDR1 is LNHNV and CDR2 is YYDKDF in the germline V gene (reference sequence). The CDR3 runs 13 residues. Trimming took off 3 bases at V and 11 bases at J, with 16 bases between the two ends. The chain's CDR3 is CATSRDTGGGAFF. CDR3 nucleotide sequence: TGTGCCACCAGCAGGGATACCGGAGGGGGGGCTTTCTTT.

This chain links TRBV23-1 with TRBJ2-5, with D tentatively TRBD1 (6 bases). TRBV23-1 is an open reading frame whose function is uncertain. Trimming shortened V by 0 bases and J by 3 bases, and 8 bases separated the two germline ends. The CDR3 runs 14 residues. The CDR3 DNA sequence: TGCGCCAGCAGTCAATCTAACAGGGAAGAGACCCAGTACTTC. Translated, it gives CASSQSNREETQYF.

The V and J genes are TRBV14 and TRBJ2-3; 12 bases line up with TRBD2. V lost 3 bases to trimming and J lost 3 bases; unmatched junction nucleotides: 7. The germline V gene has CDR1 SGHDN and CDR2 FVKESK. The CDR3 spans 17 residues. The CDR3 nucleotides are TGTGCCAGCAGCCACCCTCCTAGCGGGGGGGCAACAGATACGCAGTATTTT. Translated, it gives CASSHPPSGGATDTQYF.

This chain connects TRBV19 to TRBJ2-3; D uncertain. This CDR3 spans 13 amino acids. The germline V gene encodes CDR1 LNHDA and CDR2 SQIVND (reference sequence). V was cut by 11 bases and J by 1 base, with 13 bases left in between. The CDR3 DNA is TGTGCCTCAAAGAGGCCCGGCACAGATACGCAGTATTTT. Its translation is CASKRPGTDTQYF.